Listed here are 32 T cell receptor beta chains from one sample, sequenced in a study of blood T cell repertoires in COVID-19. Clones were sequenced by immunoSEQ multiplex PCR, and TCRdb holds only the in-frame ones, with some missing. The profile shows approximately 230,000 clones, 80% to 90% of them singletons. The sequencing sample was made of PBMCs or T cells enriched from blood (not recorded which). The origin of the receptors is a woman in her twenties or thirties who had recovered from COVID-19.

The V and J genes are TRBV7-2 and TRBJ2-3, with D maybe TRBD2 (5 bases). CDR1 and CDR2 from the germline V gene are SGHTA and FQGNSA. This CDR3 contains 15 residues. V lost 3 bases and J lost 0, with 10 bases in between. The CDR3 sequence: CASSFPGISTDTQYF. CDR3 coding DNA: TGTGCCAGCAGCTTCCCCGGGATTAGCACAGATACGCAGTATTTT. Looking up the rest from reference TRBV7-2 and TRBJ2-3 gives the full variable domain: GAGVSQSPSNKVTEKGKDVELRCDPISGHTALYWYRQSLGQGLEFLIYFQGNSAPDKSGLPSDRFSAERTGGSVSTLTIQRTQQEDSAVYLCASSFPGISTDTQYFGPGTRLTVL.

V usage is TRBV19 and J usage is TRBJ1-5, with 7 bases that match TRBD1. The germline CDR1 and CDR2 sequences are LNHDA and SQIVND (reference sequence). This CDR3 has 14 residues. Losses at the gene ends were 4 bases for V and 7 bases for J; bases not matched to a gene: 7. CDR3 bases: TGTGCCAGTAGTACCGACAGGGCAAGGCAGCCCCAGCATTTT. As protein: CASSTDRARQPQHF.

DNA of the CDR3: TGTGCCAGCAGCGTAGAGACAACAGGGTCTGGAAACACCATATATTTT. This codes for CASSVETTGSGNTIYF. The chain couples TRBV9 to TRBJ1-3; possible D gene TRBD1, 6 bases. The CDR3 covers 16 residues. The V and J ends lost 0 bases and 1 base respectively, with 11 bases between them. The germline CDR1 and CDR2 sequences are SGDLS and YYNGEE.

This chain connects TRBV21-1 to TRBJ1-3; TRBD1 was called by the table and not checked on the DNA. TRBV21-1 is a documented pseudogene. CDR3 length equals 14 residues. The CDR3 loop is CASSPQGWGNTIYF. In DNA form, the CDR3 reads TGTGCCAGCAGCCCTCAGGGTTGGGGAAACACCATATATTTT.

The CDR3 DNA reads TGTGCCAGCAGCTCGACAGGGGACGAACTGAAGCAGTACTTC. It codes for CASSSTGDELKQYF. The chain combines TRBV5-6 with TRBJ2-7; the match to TRBD1 covers 8 bases. Trimming at V came to 3 bases and at J to 8 bases, leaving 10 bases not matched to a gene. The CDR3 totals 14 residues. Germline V CDR1 and CDR2: SGHDT, YYEEEE.

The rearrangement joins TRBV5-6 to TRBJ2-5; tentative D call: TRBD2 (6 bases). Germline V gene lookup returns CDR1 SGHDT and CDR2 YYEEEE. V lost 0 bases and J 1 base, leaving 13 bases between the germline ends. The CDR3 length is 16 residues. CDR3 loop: CASSLGFGGSQETQYF. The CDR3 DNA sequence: TGTGCCAGCAGCTTGGGATTCGGGGGTTCCCAAGAGACCCAGTACTTC. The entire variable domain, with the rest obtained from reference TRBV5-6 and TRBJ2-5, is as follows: DAGVTQSPTHLIKTRGQQVTLRCSPKSGHDTVSWYQQALGQGPQFIFQYYEEEERQRGNFPDRFSGHQFPNYSSELNVNALLLGDSALYLCASSLGFGGSQETQYFGPGTRLLVL.

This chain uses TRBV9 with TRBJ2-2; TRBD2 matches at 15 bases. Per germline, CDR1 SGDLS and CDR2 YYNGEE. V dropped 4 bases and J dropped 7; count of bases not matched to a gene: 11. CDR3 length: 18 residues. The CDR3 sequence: CASSTRTSGRAFGGELFF. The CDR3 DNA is TGTGCCAGCAGCACAAGGACTAGCGGGAGGGCCTTTGGCGGGGAGCTGTTTTTT.

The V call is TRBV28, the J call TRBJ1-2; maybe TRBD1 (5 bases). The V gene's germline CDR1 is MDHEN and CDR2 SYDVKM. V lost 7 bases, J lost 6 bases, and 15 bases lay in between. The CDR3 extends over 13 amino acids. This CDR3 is CASTSGGVNGYTF. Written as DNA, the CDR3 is TGTGCCAGCACCTCCGGGGGGGTCAATGGCTACACCTTC.

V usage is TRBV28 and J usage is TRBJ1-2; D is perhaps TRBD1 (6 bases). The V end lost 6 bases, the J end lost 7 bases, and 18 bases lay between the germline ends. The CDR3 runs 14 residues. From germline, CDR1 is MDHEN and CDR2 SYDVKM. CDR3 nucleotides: TGTGCCAGCAGAGTGACGGGGGGCGCAGTTGGCTACACCTTC. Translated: CASRVTGGAVGYTF.

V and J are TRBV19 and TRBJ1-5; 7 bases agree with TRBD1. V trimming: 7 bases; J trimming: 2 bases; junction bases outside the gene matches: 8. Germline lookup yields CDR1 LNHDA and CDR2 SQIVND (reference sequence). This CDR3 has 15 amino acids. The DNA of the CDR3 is TGTGCCAGTACAAGACAGGGTGGACGCAATCAGCCCCAGCATTTT. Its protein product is CASTRQGGRNQPQHF.

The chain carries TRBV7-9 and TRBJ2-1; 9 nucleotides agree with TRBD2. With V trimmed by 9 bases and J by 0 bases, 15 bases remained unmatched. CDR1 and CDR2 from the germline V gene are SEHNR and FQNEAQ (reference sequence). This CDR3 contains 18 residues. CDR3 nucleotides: TGTGCCAGTACTCCAGGGCTAGCGGGATACAGCTCCTACAATGAGCAGTTCTTC. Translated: CASTPGLAGYSSYNEQFF. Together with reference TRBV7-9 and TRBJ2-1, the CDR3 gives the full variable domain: DTGVSQNPRHKITKRGQNVTFRCDPISEHNRLYWYRQTLGQGPEFLTYFQNEAQLEKSRLLSDRFSAERPKGSFSTLEIQRTEQGDSAMYLCASTPGLAGYSSYNEQFFGPGTRLTVL.

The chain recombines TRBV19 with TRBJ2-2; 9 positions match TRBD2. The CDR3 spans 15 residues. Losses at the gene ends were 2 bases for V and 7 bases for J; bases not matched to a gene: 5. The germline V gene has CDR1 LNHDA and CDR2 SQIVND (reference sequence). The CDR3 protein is CASSITSGRNGELFF. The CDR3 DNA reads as TGTGCCAGTAGTATAACAAGCGGGAGGAACGGGGAGCTGTTTTTT.

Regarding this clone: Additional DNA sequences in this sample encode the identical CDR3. Here the CDR3 DNA reads TGTGCCAGCAGTTTATCAGGGGGCTACGAGCAGTACTTC. Protein sequence: CASSLSGGYEQYF. J is TRBJ2-7 and V is TRBV27; weak D call: TRBD1 (6 bases). The V gene lost 0 bases and the J gene lost 3 bases, with 6 bases spanning the gap. The CDR3 runs to 13 residues. Germline values: CDR1 MNHEY, CDR2 SMNVEV (reference sequence).

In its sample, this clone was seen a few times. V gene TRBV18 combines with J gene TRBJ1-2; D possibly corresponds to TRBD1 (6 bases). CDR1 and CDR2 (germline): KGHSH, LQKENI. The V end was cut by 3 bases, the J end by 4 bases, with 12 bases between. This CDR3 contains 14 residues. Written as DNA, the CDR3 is TGTGCCAGCTCACCCACAGGGTCGGGCTATGGCTACACCTTC. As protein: CASSPTGSGYGYTF.

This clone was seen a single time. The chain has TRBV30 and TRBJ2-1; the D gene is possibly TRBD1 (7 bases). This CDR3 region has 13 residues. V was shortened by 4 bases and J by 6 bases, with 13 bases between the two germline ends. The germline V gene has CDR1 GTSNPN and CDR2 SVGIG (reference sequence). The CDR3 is CAWMAEGANEQFF. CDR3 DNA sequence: TGTGCCTGGATGGCGGAGGGGGCCAATGAGCAGTTCTTC.

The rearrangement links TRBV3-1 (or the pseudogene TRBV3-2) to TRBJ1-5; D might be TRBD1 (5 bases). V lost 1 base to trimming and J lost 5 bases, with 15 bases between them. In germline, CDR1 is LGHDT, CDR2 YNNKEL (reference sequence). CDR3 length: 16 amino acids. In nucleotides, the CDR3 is TGTGCCAGCAGCCAAGGGGCAGGGCGCGTTGATCAGCCCCAGCATTTT. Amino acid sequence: CASSQGAGRVDQPQHF.

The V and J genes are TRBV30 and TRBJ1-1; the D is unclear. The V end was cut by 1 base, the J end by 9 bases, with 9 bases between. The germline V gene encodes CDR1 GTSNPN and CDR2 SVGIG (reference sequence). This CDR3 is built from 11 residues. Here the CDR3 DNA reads TGTGCCTGGAGTGCCCGGTCTCAAGCTTTCTTT. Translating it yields CAWSARSQAFF.

CDR3 loop: CASSSGLAGESGGTQYF. The CDR3 region has the DNA TGTGCCAGCAGTTCGGGACTAGCGGGAGAGTCGGGCGGTACGCAGTATTTT. The chain combines TRBV28 with TRBJ2-3, with 14 bases fitting TRBD2. V lost 4 bases, J lost 8 bases, and 11 bases stayed unmatched. The CDR3 length is 17 residues. Germline V gives CDR1 MDHEN, CDR2 SYDVKM.

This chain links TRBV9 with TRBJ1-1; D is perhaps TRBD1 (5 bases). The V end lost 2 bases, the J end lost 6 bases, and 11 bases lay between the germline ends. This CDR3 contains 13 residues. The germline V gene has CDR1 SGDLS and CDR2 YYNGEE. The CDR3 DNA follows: TGTGCCAGCAGCGTTGGGGGGTGGGCTGAAGCTTTCTTT. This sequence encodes CASSVGGWAEAFF.

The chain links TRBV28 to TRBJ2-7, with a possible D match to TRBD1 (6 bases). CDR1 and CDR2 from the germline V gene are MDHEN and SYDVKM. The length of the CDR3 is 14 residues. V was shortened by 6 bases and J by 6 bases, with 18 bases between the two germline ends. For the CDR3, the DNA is TGTGCCAGCAGCTTGGGGGACACACTGGGCGAGCAGTACTTC. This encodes CASSLGDTLGEQYF.

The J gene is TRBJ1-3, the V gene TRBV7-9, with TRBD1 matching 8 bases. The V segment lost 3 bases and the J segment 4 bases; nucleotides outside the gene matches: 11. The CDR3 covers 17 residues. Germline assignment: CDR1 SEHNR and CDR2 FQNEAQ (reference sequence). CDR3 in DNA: TGTGCCAGCAGCTTTGATCCGACAGGGGTCTACGGAAACACCATATATTTT. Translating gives CASSFDPTGVYGNTIYF.

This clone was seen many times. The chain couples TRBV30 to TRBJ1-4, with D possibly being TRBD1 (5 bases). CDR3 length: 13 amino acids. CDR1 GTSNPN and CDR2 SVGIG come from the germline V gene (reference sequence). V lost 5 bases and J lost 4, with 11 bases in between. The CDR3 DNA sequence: TGTGCCTGGTCTAGACAGTATAATGAAAAACTGTTTTTT. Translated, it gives CAWSRQYNEKLFF.

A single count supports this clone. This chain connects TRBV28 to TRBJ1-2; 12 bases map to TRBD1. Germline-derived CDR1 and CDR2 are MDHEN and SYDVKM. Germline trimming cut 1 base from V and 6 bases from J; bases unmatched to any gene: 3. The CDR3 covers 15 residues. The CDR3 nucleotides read TGTGCCAGCAGTTTATTTGGGACAGGGGGCCATGGCTACACCTTC. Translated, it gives CASSLFGTGGHGYTF.

CDR3 nucleotide sequence: TGTGCCAGTAGTTTGGCGGGAGTAGCTGCCGACACCGGGGAGCTGTTTTTT. Protein: CASSLAGVAADTGELFF. This sequence joins TRBV19 and TRBJ2-2; 7 positions match TRBD2. Germline CDR1 LNHDA, CDR2 SQIVND (reference sequence). The CDR3 runs 17 residues. With 5 bases clipped from V and 3 bases from J, the junction kept 12 bases outside the gene matches.

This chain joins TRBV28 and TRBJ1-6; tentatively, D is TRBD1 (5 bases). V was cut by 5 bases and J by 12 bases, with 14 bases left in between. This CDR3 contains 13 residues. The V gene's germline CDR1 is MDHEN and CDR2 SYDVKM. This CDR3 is CASSVDSQLPLHF. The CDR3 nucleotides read TGTGCCAGCAGTGTTGACAGTCAACTACCCCTCCACTTT.

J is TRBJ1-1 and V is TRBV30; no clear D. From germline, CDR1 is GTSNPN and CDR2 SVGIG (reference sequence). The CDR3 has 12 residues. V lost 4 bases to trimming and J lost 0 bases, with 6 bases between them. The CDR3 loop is CAWIKLNTEAFF. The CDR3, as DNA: TGTGCCTGGATTAAGCTGAACACTGAAGCTTTCTTT. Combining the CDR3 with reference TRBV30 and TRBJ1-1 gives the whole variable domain SQTIHQWPATLVQPVGSPLSLECTVEGTSNPNLYWYRQAAGRGLQLLFYSVGIGQISSEVPQNLSASRPQDRQFILSSKKLLLSDSGFYLCAWIKLNTEAFFGQGTRLTVV.

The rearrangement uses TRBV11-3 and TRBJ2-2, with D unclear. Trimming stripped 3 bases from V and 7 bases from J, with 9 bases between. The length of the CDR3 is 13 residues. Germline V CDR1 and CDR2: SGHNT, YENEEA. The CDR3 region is CASSLVGGGELFF. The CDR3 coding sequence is TGTGCCAGCAGCTTGGTTGGCGGCGGGGAGCTGTTTTTT.

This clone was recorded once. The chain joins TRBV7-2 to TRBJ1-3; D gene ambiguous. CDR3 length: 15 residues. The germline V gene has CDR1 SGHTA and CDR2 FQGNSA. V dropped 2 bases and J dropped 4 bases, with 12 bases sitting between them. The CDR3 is CASSLYEYSGNTIYF. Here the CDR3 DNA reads TGTGCCAGCAGCTTATACGAGTACAGCGGAAACACCATATATTTT.

The CDR3 DNA reads TGTGCCTGGAGTGCAGGGGGCACCTATGGCTACACCTTC. This encodes CAWSAGGTYGYTF. The J gene is TRBJ1-2, the V gene TRBV30; 8 bases align to TRBD1. The V gene's germline CDR1 is GTSNPN and CDR2 SVGIG (reference sequence). The CDR3 is made up of 13 amino acids. Germline trimming cut 1 base from V and 4 bases from J; bases unmatched to any gene: 2.

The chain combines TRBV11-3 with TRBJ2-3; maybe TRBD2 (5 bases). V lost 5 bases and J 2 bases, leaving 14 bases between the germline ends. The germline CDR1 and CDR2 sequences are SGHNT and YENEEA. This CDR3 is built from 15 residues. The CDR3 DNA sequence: TGTGCCAGCAGCAACCCAGCGGCTTCCACAGATACGCAGTATTTT. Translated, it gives CASSNPAASTDTQYF.

As DNA, the CDR3 is TGTGCCAGTAGAACAGGGGGCGCCGGGGGAAACACCATATATTTT. Protein product: CASRTGGAGGNTIYF. This sequence joins TRBV19 and TRBJ1-3; 9 nucleotides agree with TRBD1. This CDR3 contains 15 residues. Losses at the gene ends were 6 bases for V and 4 bases for J; bases not matched to a gene: 7. The germline V gene has CDR1 LNHDA and CDR2 SQIVND (reference sequence).

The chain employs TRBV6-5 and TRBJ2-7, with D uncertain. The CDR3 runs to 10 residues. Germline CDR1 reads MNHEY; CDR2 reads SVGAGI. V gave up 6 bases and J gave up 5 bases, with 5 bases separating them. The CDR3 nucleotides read TGTGCCAGCAGACGCGACGAGCAGTACTTC. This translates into CASRRDEQYF.